Listed below are T cell receptor beta chains from one sample, sequenced in a study of T-cell memory formation after mild COVID-19. TCRdb ran MiXCR on the 5' RACE reads and lists one entry per CDR3 protein. The table shows 120,000 to 150,000 distinct CDR3 sequences, with over 6% occurring only once. The sequenced sample was PBMCs or a T cell subset sorted from them (not recorded which). Every receptor here comes from an adult woman who had mild COVID-19 (a few samples of this study predate the infection). Cell type and time point are not known. Both conserved end residues are part of each CDR3. A D gene is named only where the DNA matches it firmly. Some rows have no size entry. The others give once, few or many, or a class for an expanded clone.

TRBV3-1	-	TRBJ2-3	-	CASSHSLIGTKLTQYF	TGTGCCAGCAGCCACTCTCTTATCGGGACGAAGCTGACGCAGTATTTT
TRBV7-8	-	TRBJ2-1	many	CASTTSDNEQFF	TGTGCCAGCACCACTTCCGATAATGAGCAGTTCTTC
TRBV7-2	-	TRBJ1-2	few	CASSLAEFYGYTF	TGTGCCAGCAGCTTGGCAGAGTTCTATGGCTACACCTTC
TRBV4-1	-	TRBJ1-4	many	CASSQRALSGEKLFF	TGCGCCAGCAGCCAAAGGGCCCTGAGCGGTGAAAAACTGTTTTTT
TRBV16	-	TRBJ2-7	many	CASRETQGGAYEQYF	TGTGCCAGCAGAGAAACTCAGGGTGGGGCCTACGAGCAGTACTTC
TRBV24-1	TRBD1	TRBJ2-1	few	CATSDSGQGNEQFF	TGTGCCACCAGTGATTCCGGACAGGGCAATGAGCAGTTCTTC
TRBV6-5	-	TRBJ1-1	-	CASWKVVNTEAFF	TGTGCCAGCTGGAAAGTCGTGAACACTGAAGCTTTCTTT
TRBV6-2/TRBV6-3	-	TRBJ2-1	few	CASSYSRGLNEQFF	TGTGCCAGCAGTTACAGTCGGGGCCTCAATGAGCAGTTCTTC
TRBV3-1	TRBD2	TRBJ2-1	many	CASSQGTGGGYNEQFF	TGTGCCAGCAGCCAAGGAACGGGAGGGGGTTACAATGAGCAGTTCTTC
TRBV10-3	-	TRBJ1-6	many	CASARLGDGSPLHF	TGTGCCTCTGCGAGGTTAGGGGATGGTTCACCCCTCCACTTT
TRBV5-1	TRBD1	TRBJ2-7	many	CASSSGQASYEQYF	TGCGCCAGCAGCTCGGGACAGGCCTCCTACGAGCAGTACTTC
TRBV16	-	TRBJ1-3	many	CASSQSPSQGARGNTIYF	TGTGCCAGCAGCCAATCGCCCAGCCAGGGCGCTCGGGGAAACACCATATATTTT
TRBV12-3/TRBV12-4	TRBD2	TRBJ2-1	few	CASSRGLAGVGEQFF	TGTGCCAGCAGTCGGGGACTAGCGGGAGTGGGTGAGCAGTTCTTC
TRBV2	-	TRBJ1-1	-	CASSEGLNTEAFF	TGTGCCAGCAGTGAAGGACTGAACACTGAAGCTTTCTTT
TRBV5-1	TRBD2	TRBJ2-7	-	CASRAGSGRGYEQYF	TGCGCCAGCAGAGCGGGATCCGGGAGGGGCTACGAGCAGTACTTC
TRBV12-3/TRBV12-4	-	TRBJ1-2	-	CASSADRKPSYGYTF	TGTGCCAGCAGTGCCGACAGGAAACCCTCCTATGGCTACACCTTC
TRBV18	TRBD1	TRBJ1-2	-	CASSPSDRESQTF	TGTGCCAGCTCACCAAGCGACAGGGAGTCGCAGACCTTC
TRBV29-1	-	TRBJ2-5	few	CSGEAQEEETQYF	TGCAGCGGTGAGGCCCAGGAGGAAGAGACCCAGTACTTC
TRBV12-3/TRBV12-4	-	TRBJ1-2	-	CASSPSGQNGYGYTF	TGTGCCAGCAGTCCGTCAGGGCAGAACGGCTATGGCTACACCTTC
TRBV6-5	-	TRBJ1-4	few	CASSSGFGEKLFF	TGTGCCAGCAGCTCAGGGTTCGGGGAAAAACTGTTTTTT
TRBV5-4	-	TRBJ2-1	few	CASSLGGIEQFF	TGTGCCAGCAGCTTGGGGGGAATTGAGCAGTTCTTC
TRBV5-1	TRBD2	TRBJ2-1	few	CASSVRLAGGGYNEQFF	TGCGCCAGCAGCGTCCGACTAGCGGGAGGGGGCTACAATGAGCAGTTCTTC
TRBV20-1	-	TRBJ2-7	many	CSARAGRSYEQYF	TGCAGTGCTAGAGCAGGGAGAAGCTACGAGCAGTACTTC
TRBV5-6	-	TRBJ1-1	many	CASSFVIRSTEAFF	TGTGCCAGCAGCTTTGTCATAAGGAGCACTGAAGCTTTCTTT
TRBV12-3/TRBV12-4	-	TRBJ1-2	many	CASSFFPGLHGYTF	TGTGCCAGCAGTTTTTTCCCGGGACTCCATGGCTACACCTTC
TRBV28	TRBD2	TRBJ2-7	many	CATEAGDGYEQYF	TGTGCCACCGAAGCGGGGGACGGTTACGAGCAGTACTTC
TRBV10-3	-	TRBJ2-3	-	CAISVGKDTDTQYF	TGTGCCATCAGTGTGGGGAAAGACACAGATACGCAGTATTTT